This T cell receptor beta chain was identified in a study of T-cell reconstitution after alpha-beta-depleted transplantation in children. Unique molecular identifiers tagged the TCRbeta library. A single record per CDR3 protein comes from TCRdb applying MiXCR to the PCR reads. The sample includes approximately 510,000 distinct CDR3 sequences, around 16% of them seen just once. The sample holds a few counts of this clonotype. The junction departs from the called germline gene at one end, perhaps through a read error. The CDR3 has 20 residues. Germline values: CDR1 SQVTM, CDR2 ANQGSEA. The chain joins TRBV29-1 to TRBJ2-3; TRBD1 matches 11 bases. This material consisted of PBMCs from the stem cell graft donor, taken from the stem cell graft. This clonotype originated in a human donor who donated a stem cell graft to a child with acute lymphoblastic leukemia. The CDR3 DNA reads as TGCAGCGTCGAAGGGTTTACCGGGACAGGGGGATTCTTTAGCACAGATACGCAGTATTTT. It yields the protein CSVEGFTGTGGFFSTDTQYF.